The sequence of this T cell receptor beta chain was determined in a study of CD8+ T cells in alopecia areata. Across the study: Twice daily, treated patients received 5 to 10 mg of oral tofacitinib.

Alopecia areata patients provided lesional scalp punch biopsies and peripheral blood, both collected for the study. It was cDNA, reverse transcribed from extracted RNA, that served as the sequencing template. This table comes from immunoSEQ multiplex PCR, and its TCRdb copy is limited to in-frame clones, with some not included. The repertoire consists of roughly 140,000 clones, with about 51% occurring once and the leading ten covering 0.85% to 1%. CDR3 size: 13 residues. V lost 5 bases and J lost 15; bases outside the gene matches: 12. CDR1 is LGHNA, CDR2 YSLEER, per germline. Source: CD4+ T cells sorted from blood, taken at week 0. The sequence came from a human donor with alopecia areata. The chain links TRBV4-3 to TRBJ2-4, with 8 bases aligning to TRBD1. The CDR3 here is CASSARQGTPLYF. As DNA, the CDR3 is TGCGCCAGCAGCGCCCGACAGGGGACCCCTCTGTACTTC.